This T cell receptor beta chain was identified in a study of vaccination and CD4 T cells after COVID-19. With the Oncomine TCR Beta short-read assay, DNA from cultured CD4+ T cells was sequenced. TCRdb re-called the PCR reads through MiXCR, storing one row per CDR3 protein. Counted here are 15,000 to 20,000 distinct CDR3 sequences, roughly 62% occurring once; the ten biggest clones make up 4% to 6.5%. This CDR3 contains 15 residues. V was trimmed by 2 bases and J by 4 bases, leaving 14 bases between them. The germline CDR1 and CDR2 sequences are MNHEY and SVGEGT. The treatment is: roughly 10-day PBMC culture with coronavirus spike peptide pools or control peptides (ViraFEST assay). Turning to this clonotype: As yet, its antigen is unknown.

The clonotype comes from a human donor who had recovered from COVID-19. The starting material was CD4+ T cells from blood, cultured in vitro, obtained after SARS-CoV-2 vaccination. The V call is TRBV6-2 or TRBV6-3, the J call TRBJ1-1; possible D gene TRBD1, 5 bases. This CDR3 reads CASSYAGEEGTEAFF. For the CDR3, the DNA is TGTGCCAGCAGTTACGCGGGGGAAGAGGGCACTGAAGCTTTCTTT.